This TCR beta chain derives from a study of blood T cell repertoires in COVID-19. Study information: The cDNA or gDNA used as material had been derived from T cells, B-cell-depleted T cells, or PBMCs.

Germline V lookup: CDR1 MDHEN, CDR2 SYDVKM. V lost 3 bases to trimming and J lost 12 bases; unmatched junction nucleotides: 7. This CDR3 contains 13 residues. Generated by immunoSEQ multiplex PCR, the TCRdb table keeps only in-frame clones and is missing some. The table shows hundreds of thousands of clones, with around 87% occurring only once. Residents of over 20 US areas, aged roughly 18 to 89 years, made up the participants. Cohort assignment relied on participant-reported clinical history. Two consecutive negative NP/OP PCR tests, clearance, or resolved symptoms defined Cohort 3 recovery. Sequenced sample: PBMCs or T cells enriched from blood (not recorded which). The chain carries TRBV28 and TRBJ2-1; 8 bases align to TRBD2. The receptor was derived from a man aged 25 to 40 who had recovered from COVID-19. CDR3 sequence reads: CASSFKYLAGQFF. In nucleotides, the CDR3 is TGTGCCAGCAGTTTTAAGTACCTAGCGGGGCAGTTCTTC.